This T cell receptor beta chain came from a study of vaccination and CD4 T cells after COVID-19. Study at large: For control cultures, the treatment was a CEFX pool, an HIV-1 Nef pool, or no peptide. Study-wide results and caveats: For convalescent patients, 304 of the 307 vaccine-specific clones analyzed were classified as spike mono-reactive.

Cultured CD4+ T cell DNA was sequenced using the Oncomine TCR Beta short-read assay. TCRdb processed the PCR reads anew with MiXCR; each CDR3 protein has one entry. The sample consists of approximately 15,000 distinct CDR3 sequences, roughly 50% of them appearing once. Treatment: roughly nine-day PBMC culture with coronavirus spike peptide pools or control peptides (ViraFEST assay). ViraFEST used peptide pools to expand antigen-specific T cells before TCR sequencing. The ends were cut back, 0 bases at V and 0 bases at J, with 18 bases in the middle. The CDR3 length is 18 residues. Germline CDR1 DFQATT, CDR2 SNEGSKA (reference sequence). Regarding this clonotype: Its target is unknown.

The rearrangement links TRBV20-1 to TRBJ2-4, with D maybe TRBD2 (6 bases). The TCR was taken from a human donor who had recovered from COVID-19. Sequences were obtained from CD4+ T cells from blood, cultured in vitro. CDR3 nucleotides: TGCAGTGCTAGAGAGTCGGTAACGGGGGTGCGAGCCAAAAACATTCAGTACTTC. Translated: CSARESVTGVRAKNIQYF.